The clone carrying this T cell receptor beta chain appeared many times. The data derive from a study of T cells of healthy individuals. The CDR3 totals 16 residues. The germline V gene has CDR1 SGHVS and CDR2 FQNEAQ. Losses at the gene ends were 5 bases for V and 2 bases for J; bases not matched to a gene: 5. TCRdb reprocessed the 5' RACE reads with MiXCR, giving one entry per CDR3 protein. Of about 41,000 distinct CDR3 sequences listed, approximately 4.5% are singletons. The genes are TRBV7-8 and TRBJ2-2; 10 nucleotides agree with TRBD2. This TCR was sampled from a human donor in good health. The CDR3 loop reads CASSPLAGDNTGELFF. The CDR3 nucleotides read TGTGCCAGCAGCCCCCTAGCGGGGGACAACACCGGGGAGCTGTTTTTT.